This entry lists 25 T cell receptor beta chains sequenced from one sample in a study of blood T cells in healthy people across ages. Sample-barcoded 5' priming and a J-beta primer mix drove a second PCR of roughly 6 to 12 cycles. TCRdb used MiXCR to reprocess the 5' RACE reads, holding one entry per CDR3 protein. The data show roughly 790,000 distinct CDR3 sequences, with around 46% seen just once and 20% to 25% held by the top ten. The sequencing sample was made of blood. These receptors originate from a woman in her sixties or seventies in good health.

This clonotype showed up just a few times. V and J are TRBV4-2 and TRBJ2-1; 11 bases are shared with TRBD2. The CDR3 spans 17 residues. Germline loops: CDR1 LGHNA, CDR2 YNFKEQ. V shed 0 bases, J shed 4 bases, and the junction held 5 bases outside the gene matches. DNA for the CDR3: TGTGCCAGCAGCCAAGATCTAGCGGGGGGACAGTACAATGAGCAGTTCTTC. The encoded protein is CASSQDLAGGQYNEQFF.

This clonotype appeared a few times. V is TRBV7-2 and J is TRBJ2-7; D perhaps matches TRBD2 (6 bases). Germline V gene sequence: CDR1 SGHTA, CDR2 FQGNSA. Trimming shortened V by 5 bases and J by 3 bases, and 17 bases separated the two germline ends. CDR3 size: 15 residues. The CDR3 DNA is TGTGCCAGCAGCCCCACGGCGACTAGTCGCTACGAGCAGTACTTC. This sequence encodes CASSPTATSRYEQYF.

This clonotype was picked up one time. The chain carries TRBV5-1 and TRBJ1-1, with D hard to call. V was cut by 0 bases and J by 1 base, with 10 bases left in between. The CDR3 contains 15 residues. In germline, CDR1 is SGHRS, CDR2 YFSETQ. The chain's CDR3 is CASSLDGFGNTEAFF. CDR3 DNA: TGCGCCAGCAGCTTGGACGGATTCGGGAACACTGAAGCTTTCTTT.

The chain employs TRBV6-6 and TRBJ2-5, with 14 bases fitting TRBD2. This CDR3 is built from 15 residues. With V trimmed by 5 bases and J by 5 bases, 4 bases remained unmatched. In germline, CDR1 is MNHNY, CDR2 SVGAGI (reference sequence). The CDR3: CASSAWTSGRETQYF. The CDR3 bases are TGTGCCAGCAGTGCCTGGACTAGCGGGAGGGAGACCCAGTACTTC.

V usage is TRBV12-3 or TRBV12-4 and J usage is TRBJ2-1; 11 positions match TRBD2. This CDR3 region has 16 residues. V shed 6 bases and J 0 bases; nucleotides not matched to a gene: 4. CDR3 in DNA: TGTGCCAGCAGCCGACTAGCGGGGAGCTCCTACAATGAGCAGTTCTTC. Translation gives CASSRLAGSSYNEQFF.

V gene TRBV10-1 combines with J gene TRBJ2-2; D is unclear. V gave up 1 base and J gave up 2 bases, with 8 bases separating them. This CDR3 has 15 amino acids. Germline CDR1 WNHNN, CDR2 SYGVQD (reference sequence). The CDR3 DNA is TGCGCCAGCAGTGAGTGGCAGATTAACACCGGGGAGCTGTTTTTT. Translated, it gives CASSEWQINTGELFF.

This clonotype occurred a few times. The chain combines TRBV30 with TRBJ1-4; a possible D gene is TRBD1 (5 bases). The CDR3 loop spans 14 amino acids. Germline CDR1 GTSNPN, CDR2 SVGIG (reference sequence). V shed 1 base and J shed 0 bases, with 6 bases lying between them. CDR3 protein: CAWSGQSTNEKLFF. The CDR3 coding sequence is TGTGCCTGGAGTGGACAGTCAACTAATGAAAAACTGTTTTTT.

This clonotype was found many times. J is TRBJ2-1 and V is TRBV10-3; D could derive from TRBD1 or TRBD2 (6 bases each). Deletions cut 6 bases from V and 8 bases from J, with 14 bases between. Germline lookup yields CDR1 ENHRY and CDR2 SYGVKD. The CDR3 extends over 13 amino acids. The DNA for the CDR3 is TGTGCCATCAGGGCCGGGGGCGGGGATGAGCAGTTCTTC. Protein product: CAIRAGGGDEQFF.

Comment on this clonotype: This clone may be a read error of a much larger clone one base away. J is TRBJ2-5 and V is TRBV12-3 or TRBV12-4; the D is unclear. With 6 bases removed from V and 5 bases from J, the gap between germline ends came to 16 bases. This CDR3 has 14 amino acids. The CDR3 is CASSAGGQRETQYF. CDR3 nucleotide sequence: TGTGCCAGCAGCGCCGGCGGCCAACGGGAGACCCAGTACTTC.

A few counts support this clonotype. V gene TRBV7-3 combines with J gene TRBJ2-5, with D maybe TRBD1 (6 bases). CDR1 SGHTA and CDR2 FQGTGA come from the germline V gene. The germline V and J ends were trimmed by 1 base and 11 bases, with 17 bases remaining between them. This CDR3 region has 14 residues. The DNA of the CDR3 is TGTGCCAGCAGCTTAATGGCAGGGGAGAATGAGCAGTACTTC. The encoded protein is CASSLMAGENEQYF. The full variable domain, its missing parts supplied by reference TRBV7-3 and TRBJ2-5, is GAGVSQTPSNKVTEKGKYVELRCDPISGHTALYWYRQSLGQGPEFLIYFQGTGAADDSGLPNDRFFAVRPEGSVSTLKIQRTERGDSAVYLCASSLMAGENEQYFGPGTRLLVL.

The chain couples TRBV18 to TRBJ1-5; no reliable D call. Trimming stripped 1 base from V and 9 bases from J, with 13 bases between. CDR3 length: 14 amino acids. Germline V lookup: CDR1 KGHSH, CDR2 LQKENI. CDR3 amino acids: CASSPRQDSAPQHF. Written as DNA, the CDR3 is TGTGCCAGCTCACCACGGCAAGATTCTGCGCCCCAGCATTTT. Drawing the rest from reference TRBV18 and TRBJ1-5, the complete variable domain is NAGVMQNPRHLVRRRGQEARLRCSPMKGHSHVYWYRQLPEEGLKFMVYLQKENIIDESGMPKERFSAEFPKEGPSILRIQQVVRGDSAAYFCASSPRQDSAPQHFGDGTRLSIL.

There are many counts of this clonotype. The gene calls are TRBV5-6 and TRBJ2-1; 9 positions match TRBD1. The trim removed 0 bases at V and 6 bases at J, leaving 4 bases unmatched. Germline CDR1 is SGHDT and CDR2 is YYEEEE. This CDR3 is built from 15 residues. The DNA for the CDR3 is TGTGCCAGCAGCTTGGCTGGGACAGGGATCAATGAGCAGTTCTTC. Its protein product is CASSLAGTGINEQFF.

This clonotype was counted a few times. The genes are TRBV13 and TRBJ2-1, with 15 bases matching TRBD2. Trimming cost V 5 bases and J 9 bases; bases outside gene matches: 11. This CDR3 has 17 residues. Germline assignment: CDR1 PRHDT and CDR2 FYEKMQ (reference sequence). The CDR3 loop reads CASSPGLAGGPFGEQFF. In DNA, the CDR3 is TGTGCCAGCAGCCCAGGACTAGCGGGGGGGCCTTTCGGTGAGCAGTTCTTC.

A note on this clonotype: A much larger clone sits a single nucleotide away, making a read error possible. The J gene is TRBJ2-5, the V gene TRBV7-9; 8 bases fit TRBD1. Germline V gene data show CDR1 as SEHNR and CDR2 as FQNEAQ (reference sequence). The CDR3 length is 15 residues. CDR3 in DNA: TGTGCCAGCAGTTCCGGGACAGGACACCAAGAGACCCAGTCCTTC. Translating it yields CASSSGTGHQETQSF.

The chain carries TRBV20-1 and TRBJ1-2; D is ambiguous. The CDR3 sequence is 13 residues long. Trimming removed 0 bases from V and 14 bases from J, with 19 bases in between. CDR1 and CDR2 (germline): DFQATT, SNEGSKA (reference sequence). The CDR3 DNA reads TGCAGTGCTAGAGATCCAGCGAGCCGAAAAAATACCTTC. Encoded protein: CSARDPASRKNTF.

This clonotype was detected a few times. The chain links TRBV3-1 to TRBJ1-5; D is ambiguous. Germline V CDR1 and CDR2: LGHDT, YNNKEL (reference sequence). V gave up 5 bases and J gave up 3 bases, with 8 bases separating them. This CDR3 is 13 amino acids long. CDR3 residues: CASSEGFNQPQHF. CDR3 nucleotide sequence: TGTGCCAGCAGCGAAGGATTCAATCAGCCCCAGCATTTT. Together with reference TRBV3-1 and TRBJ1-5, the CDR3 gives the full variable domain: DTAVSQTPKYLVTQMGNDKSIKCEQNLGHDTMYWYKQDSKKFLKIMFSYNNKELIINETVPNRFSPKSPDKAHLNLHINSLELGDSAVYFCASSEGFNQPQHFGDGTRLSIL.

This clonotype was counted ten times or more. The chain couples TRBV6-2 or TRBV6-3 to TRBJ2-1, with 13 bases lining up with TRBD2. The CDR3 totals 16 residues. Per germline, CDR1 MNHEY and CDR2 SVGEGT. V gave up 7 bases and J gave up 4 bases; unmatched junction bases: 7. This CDR3 reads CASINTGLAGYNEQFF. The DNA for the CDR3 is TGTGCCAGCATTAACACGGGACTAGCGGGGTACAATGAGCAGTTCTTC.

In the case of this clonotype: A junction boundary mismatches the germline segment, possibly from a read error. V is TRBV6-5 and J is TRBJ2-4, with 7 nucleotides matching TRBD2. The J call may be in error: the DNA end matches TRBJ2-5 better. The germline V gene has CDR1 MNHEY and CDR2 SVGAGI. The CDR3 totals 14 residues. The CDR3, as DNA: TGTGTCAGCAGTCAGCGACTAGCCCAAGAGACCCAGTACTTC. Protein sequence: CVSSQRLAQETQYF.

Note on this clonotype: The junction differs from germline at one of its ends, possibly a read error. The V call is TRBV7-6, the J call TRBJ1-5; D possibly corresponds to TRBD1 (6 bases). This CDR3 is built from 13 residues. CDR1 is SGHVS, CDR2 FNYEAQ, per germline. CDR3 loop: CAGSLRGDQPQHF. DNA for the CDR3: TGTGCCGGCAGCCTTAGGGGGGATCAGCCCCAGCATTTT. The full variable domain, completed using reference TRBV7-6 and TRBJ1-5, is GAGVSQSPRYKVTKRGQDVALRCDPISGHVSLYWYRQALGQGPEFLTYFNYEAQQDKSGLPNDRFSAERPEGSISTLTIQRTEQRDSAMYRCAGSLRGDQPQHFGDGTRLSIL.

The CDR3: CASSLARQGAGELFF. The CDR3 region has the DNA TGCGCCAGCAGCTTGGCCCGTCAGGGGGCCGGGGAGCTGTTTTTT. The chain uses TRBV5-1 and TRBJ2-2, with 7 bases lining up with TRBD1. Losses at the gene ends were 0 bases for V and 6 bases for J; bases not matched to a gene: 5. From germline, CDR1 is SGHRS and CDR2 YFSETQ. CDR3 length equals 15 residues.

In this sample, this clonotype turned up many times. This chain connects TRBV12-3 or TRBV12-4 to TRBJ2-1; TRBD2 matches at 7 bases. The CDR3 sequence is 16 residues long. V lost 7 bases and J lost 8; bases outside the gene matches: 17. The CDR3 sequence is CASTPRLAELGDEQFF. CDR3 DNA: TGTGCCAGCACCCCGAGGCTAGCGGAACTTGGGGATGAGCAGTTCTTC.

This clonotype was seen many times. The rearrangement uses TRBV7-2 and TRBJ2-7; TRBD1 might be the D (5 bases). Trimming shortened V by 5 bases and J by 0 bases, and 11 bases separated the two germline ends. The CDR3 length is 14 residues. CDR1 is SGHTA and CDR2 is FQGNSA in the germline V gene. The CDR3 here is CASSQVGHSYEQYF. The CDR3 bases are TGTGCCAGCAGCCAGGTGGGGCACTCCTACGAGCAGTACTTC.

The chain is built from TRBV27 and TRBJ1-6; D not resolved. Germline values: CDR1 MNHEY, CDR2 SMNVEV (reference sequence). V dropped 6 bases and J dropped 7 bases, with 13 bases sitting between them. The CDR3 has 14 residues. Written as DNA, the CDR3 is TGTGCCAGCAGCCCCTTCTCACCGAATTCACCCCTCCACTTT. It encodes CASSPFSPNSPLHF.

This clonotype came up once. This chain connects TRBV6-2 or TRBV6-3 to TRBJ1-5; the D gene is possibly TRBD1 (5 bases). The CDR3 consists of 15 residues. V lost 6 bases, J lost 5 bases, and 17 bases lay in between. CDR1 and CDR2 from the germline V gene are MNHEY and SVGEGT. The CDR3 here is CASRRSDKGHQPQHF. For the CDR3, the DNA is TGTGCCAGCAGACGCTCGGACAAGGGGCATCAGCCCCAGCATTTT.

The chain joins TRBV7-3 to TRBJ2-1, with D possibly TRBD2 on 6 matching bases. The CDR3 loop spans 15 amino acids. V was shortened by 2 bases and J by 8 bases, with 16 bases between the two germline ends. The V gene's germline CDR1 is SGHTA and CDR2 FQGTGA. CDR3 coding DNA: TGTGCCAGCAGCTTAGTAGCGGCGGGGCTGGATGAGCAGTTCTTC. Residues: CASSLVAAGLDEQFF.